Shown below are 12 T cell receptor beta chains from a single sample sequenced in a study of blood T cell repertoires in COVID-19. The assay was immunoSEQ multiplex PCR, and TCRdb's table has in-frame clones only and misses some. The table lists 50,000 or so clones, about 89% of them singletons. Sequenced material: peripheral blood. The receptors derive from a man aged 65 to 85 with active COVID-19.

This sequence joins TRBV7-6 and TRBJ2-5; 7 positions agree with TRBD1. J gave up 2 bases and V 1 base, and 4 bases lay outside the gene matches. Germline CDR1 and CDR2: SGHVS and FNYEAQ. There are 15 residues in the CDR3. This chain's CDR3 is CASSLGGQLQETQYF. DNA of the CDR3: TGTGCCAGCAGCTTAGGGGGACAGTTACAAGAGACCCAGTACTTC. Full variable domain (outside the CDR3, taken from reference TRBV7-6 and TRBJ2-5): GAGVSQSPRYKVTKRGQDVALRCDPISGHVSLYWYRQALGQGPEFLTYFNYEAQQDKSGLPNDRFSAERPEGSISTLTIQRTEQRDSAMYRCASSLGGQLQETQYFGPGTRLLVL.

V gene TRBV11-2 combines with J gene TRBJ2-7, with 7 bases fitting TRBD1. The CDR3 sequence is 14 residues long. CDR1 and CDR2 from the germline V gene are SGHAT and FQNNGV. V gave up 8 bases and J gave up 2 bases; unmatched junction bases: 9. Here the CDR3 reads CASSARGPTYEQYF. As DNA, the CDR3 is TGTGCCAGCTCCGCAAGGGGGCCAACCTACGAGCAGTACTTC. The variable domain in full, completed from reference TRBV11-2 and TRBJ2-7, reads EAGVAQSPRYKIIEKRQSVAFWCNPISGHATLYWYQQILGQGPKLLIQFQNNGVVDDSQLPKDRFSAERLKGVDSTLKIQPAKLEDSAVYLCASSARGPTYEQYFGPGTRLTVT.

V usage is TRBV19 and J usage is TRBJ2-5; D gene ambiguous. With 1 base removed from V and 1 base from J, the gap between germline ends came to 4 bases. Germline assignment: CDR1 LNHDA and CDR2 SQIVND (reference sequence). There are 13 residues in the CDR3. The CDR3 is CASSIGAQETQYF. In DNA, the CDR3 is TGTGCCAGTAGTATAGGGGCCCAAGAGACCCAGTACTTC.

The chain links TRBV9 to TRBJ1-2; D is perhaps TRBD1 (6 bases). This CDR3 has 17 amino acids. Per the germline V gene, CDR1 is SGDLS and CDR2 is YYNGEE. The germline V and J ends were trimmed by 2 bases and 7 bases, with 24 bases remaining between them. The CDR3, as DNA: TGTGCCAGCAGCGTTGGGGACACCGTAATGACGACACGTGGCTACACCTTC. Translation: CASSVGDTVMTTRGYTF.

CDR3 region: CASSESGAGFSYGYTF. As DNA, the CDR3 is TGCGCCAGCAGTGAGTCGGGAGCTGGGTTTAGCTATGGCTACACCTTC. This chain connects TRBV10-2 to TRBJ1-2; D remains ambiguous. The germline V and J ends were trimmed by 0 bases and 4 bases, with 15 bases remaining between them. The CDR3 spans 16 residues. Germline assignment: CDR1 WSHSY and CDR2 SAAADI.

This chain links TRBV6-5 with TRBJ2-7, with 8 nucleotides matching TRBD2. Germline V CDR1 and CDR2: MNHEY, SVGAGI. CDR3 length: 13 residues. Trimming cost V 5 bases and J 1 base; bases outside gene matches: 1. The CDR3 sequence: CASSREGSYEQYF. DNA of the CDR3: TGTGCCAGCAGTCGGGAGGGTTCCTACGAGCAGTACTTC.

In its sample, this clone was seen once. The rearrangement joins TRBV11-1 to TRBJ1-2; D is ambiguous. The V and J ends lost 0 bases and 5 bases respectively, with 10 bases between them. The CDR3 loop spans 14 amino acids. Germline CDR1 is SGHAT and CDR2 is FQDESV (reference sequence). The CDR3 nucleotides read TGTGCCAGCAGCTTAGCTTTCGGGAATTATGGCTACACCTTC. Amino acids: CASSLAFGNYGYTF.

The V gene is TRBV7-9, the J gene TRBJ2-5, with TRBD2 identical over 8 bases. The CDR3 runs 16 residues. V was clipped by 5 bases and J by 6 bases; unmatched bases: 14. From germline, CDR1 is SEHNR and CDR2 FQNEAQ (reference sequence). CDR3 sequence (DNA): TGTGCCAGCAGCCCACCCGGGGGGGCAGAAGGGAAGACCCAGTACTTC. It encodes CASSPPGGAEGKTQYF.

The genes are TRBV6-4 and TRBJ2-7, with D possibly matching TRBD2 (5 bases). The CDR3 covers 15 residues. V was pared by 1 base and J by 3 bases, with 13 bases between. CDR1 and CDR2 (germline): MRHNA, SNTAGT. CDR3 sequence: CASSDFHPRDYEQYF. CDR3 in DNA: TGTGCCAGCAGTGACTTTCACCCCCGGGACTACGAGCAGTACTTC.

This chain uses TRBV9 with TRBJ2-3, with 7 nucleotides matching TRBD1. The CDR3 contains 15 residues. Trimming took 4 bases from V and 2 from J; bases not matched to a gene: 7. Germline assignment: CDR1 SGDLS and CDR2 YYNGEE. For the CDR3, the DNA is TGTGCCAGCAGCCCGCGACAGGGCCTCACAGATACGCAGTATTTT. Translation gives CASSPRQGLTDTQYF.

As DNA, the CDR3 is TGCGCCAGCAGTGGGACAGGGGATTATGGCTACACCTTC. The encoded protein is CASSGTGDYGYTF. The chain carries TRBV10-2 and TRBJ1-2; the match to TRBD1 covers 9 bases. This CDR3 spans 13 amino acids. Germline assignment: CDR1 WSHSY and CDR2 SAAADI. The trim removed 4 bases at V and 5 bases at J, leaving 2 bases unmatched.

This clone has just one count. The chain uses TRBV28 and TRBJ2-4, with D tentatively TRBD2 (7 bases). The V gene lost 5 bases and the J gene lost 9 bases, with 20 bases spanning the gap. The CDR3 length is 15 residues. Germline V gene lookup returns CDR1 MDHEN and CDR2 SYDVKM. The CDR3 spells CASSPTWGGNIIQYF. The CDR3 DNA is TGTGCCAGCAGTCCTACCTGGGGGGGCAATATCATTCAGTACTTC.